What follows are 7 T cell receptor beta chains derived from one specimen sequenced in a study of early T cells in non-severe SARS-CoV-2 infection. Using its own MiXCR run on the 5' RACE reads, TCRdb lists one record per CDR3 protein. The table lists 90,000 or so distinct CDR3 sequences, under 15% of them singletons. What was sequenced was whole blood. The receptors originated from an adult who was a healthcare worker with PCR-confirmed SARS-CoV-2 infection or an uninfected control (not recorded which).

This clonotype was seen a few times. V and J are TRBV4-1 and TRBJ2-2, with 9 bases matching TRBD1. From germline, CDR1 is MGHRA and CDR2 YSYEKL. This CDR3 spans 14 amino acids. Trimming cost V 9 bases and J 6 bases; bases outside gene matches: 8. The chain's CDR3 is CASNGQGIAGELFF. Written as DNA, the CDR3 is TGCGCCAGTAATGGACAGGGGATCGCCGGGGAGCTGTTTTTT.

This clonotype was recorded a few times. The J gene is TRBJ1-1, the V gene TRBV20-1; TRBD1 agrees at 9 bases. The length of the CDR3 is 11 residues. The trim removed 5 bases at V and 11 bases at J, leaving 6 bases unmatched. Germline V gene data show CDR1 as DFQATT and CDR2 as SNEGSKA (reference sequence). CDR3 in DNA: TGCAGTGCTTCGGACAGGGGATCGGCTTTCTTT. Translating it yields CSASDRGSAFF.

This clonotype occurred once. The chain uses TRBV12-3 or TRBV12-4 and TRBJ1-3; D unclear. The CDR3 consists of 10 residues. V shed 5 bases and J shed 10 bases, with 6 bases lying between them. Written as DNA, the CDR3 is TGTGCCAGCAGTGCCCATACCATATATTTT. This codes for CASSAHTIYF.

This chain uses TRBV20-1 with TRBJ2-4; a possible D gene is TRBD1 (6 bases). In germline, CDR1 is DFQATT, CDR2 SNEGSKA (reference sequence). This CDR3 spans 14 amino acids. The ends were cut back, 3 bases at V and 0 bases at J, with 9 bases in the middle. The CDR3 DNA follows: TGCAGTGCTAGCAAGGGGGTAGCCAAAAACATTCAGTACTTC. Amino acids: CSASKGVAKNIQYF.

This clonotype was seen repeatedly, ten times or more. This chain connects TRBV7-9 to TRBJ2-7; 13 nucleotides match TRBD2. Per germline, CDR1 SEHNR and CDR2 FQNEAQ (reference sequence). The CDR3 is 18 residues long. The V segment lost 4 bases and the J segment 0 bases; nucleotides outside the gene matches: 9. CDR3 in DNA: TGTGCCAGCAGCTCTGTCGAGGGACTAGCGGGGAGCTCCTACGAGCAGTACTTC. This sequence encodes CASSSVEGLAGSSYEQYF. Together with reference TRBV7-9 and TRBJ2-7, the CDR3 gives the full variable domain: DTGVSQNPRHKITKRGQNVTFRCDPISEHNRLYWYRQTLGQGPEFLTYFQNEAQLEKSRLLSDRFSAERPKGSFSTLEIQRTEQGDSAMYLCASSSVEGLAGSSYEQYFGPGTRLTVT.

This rearrangement joins TRBV15 to TRBJ2-7, with a weak D call TRBD1 (5 bases). Trimming pared 0 bases from V and 2 bases from J, leaving 11 bases between. Germline V gives CDR1 LNHNV, CDR2 YYDKDF (reference sequence). This CDR3 has 15 amino acids. CDR3 bases: TGTGCCACCAGCAGAGATCGGCAGGGCCCCTACGAGCAGTACTTC. This encodes CATSRDRQGPYEQYF.

J is TRBJ1-3 and V is TRBV28; D is undetermined. The V end lost 7 bases, the J end lost 6 bases, and 7 bases lay between the germline ends. The length of the CDR3 is 11 residues. Germline CDR1 reads MDHEN; CDR2 reads SYDVKM. The CDR3 DNA follows: TGTGCCAGCAAGGCTGAAAACACCATATATTTT. Translated: CASKAENTIYF.